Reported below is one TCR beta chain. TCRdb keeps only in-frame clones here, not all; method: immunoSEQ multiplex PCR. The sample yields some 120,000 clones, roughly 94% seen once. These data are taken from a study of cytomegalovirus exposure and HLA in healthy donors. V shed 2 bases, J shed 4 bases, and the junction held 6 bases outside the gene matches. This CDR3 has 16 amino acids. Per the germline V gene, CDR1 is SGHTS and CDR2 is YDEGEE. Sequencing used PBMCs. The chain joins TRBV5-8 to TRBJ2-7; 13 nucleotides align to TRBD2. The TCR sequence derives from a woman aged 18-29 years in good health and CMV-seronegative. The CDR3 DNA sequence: TGTGCCAGCAGCTTAATGGGACTAGCGGGAACTTACGAGCAGTACTTC. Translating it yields CASSLMGLAGTYEQYF.